Presented here are 4 T cell receptor beta chains from one specimen sequenced in a study of sequential checkpoint blockade in melanoma. Treatment defined: randomized to nivolumab then ipilimumab (arm A) or the reverse (arm B). TCRdb's copy holds only in-frame clones and misses some; the assay was immunoSEQ multiplex PCR. Among some 18,000 clones, 80% were seen once, and the ten largest hold 12%. Here the sequenced sample was CD8+ T cells sorted from blood (inferred from file names), taken from a patient given nivolumab and ipilimumab in sequence. These TCRs come from a human donor with melanoma.

This clone was seen a few times. The genes are TRBV30 and TRBJ2-7; TRBD1 agrees at 7 bases. The germline V gene encodes CDR1 GTSNPN and CDR2 SVGIG (reference sequence). The V gene end was trimmed by 2 bases and the J gene end by 0 bases; junction bases not matched to a gene: 1. CDR3 length equals 13 residues. DNA of the CDR3: TGTGCCTGGAGTCGGGACAGCTCCTACGAGCAGTACTTC. Translated, it gives CAWSRDSSYEQYF.

The DNA of the CDR3 is TGTGCCAGCTCCCCTCTATCCCCCTACGAGCAGTACTTC. Amino acid sequence: CASSPLSPYEQYF. The gene calls are TRBV18 and TRBJ2-7; D is ambiguous. Trimming took 6 bases from V and 2 from J, leaving 11 bases between them. Looked up from germline, CDR1 is KGHSH and CDR2 is LQKENI. This CDR3 contains 13 residues.

V and J are TRBV19 and TRBJ2-7; TRBD2 might be the D (5 bases). V was shortened by 5 bases and J by 5 bases, with 10 bases between the two germline ends. The CDR3 runs to 12 residues. The germline CDR1 and CDR2 sequences are LNHDA and SQIVND (reference sequence). CDR3 residues: CASSLPGNEQYF. CDR3 DNA: TGTGCCAGTAGTCTTCCGGGGAACGAGCAGTACTTC.

V is TRBV4-3 and J is TRBJ2-7; 7 nucleotides line up with TRBD1. The CDR3 is 13 amino acids. The germline gives CDR1 LGHNA, CDR2 YSLEER. V gave up 5 bases and J gave up 7 bases; unmatched junction bases: 8. The CDR3 loop is CASSRGPDTEQYF. The CDR3 bases are TGCGCCAGCAGCAGGGGGCCTGACACTGAGCAGTACTTC.